Each of the 15 T cell receptor beta chains below was sequenced from the same sample in a study of cytomegalovirus exposure and HLA in healthy donors. In the PCR, 60 Vbeta and 13 Jbeta primers were used. Only in-frame clones appear in the TCRdb table, and some are missing; sequencing was by immunoSEQ multiplex PCR. The repertoire holds 140,000 to 150,000 clones, around 82% seen once, with around 2.4% in the top ten. Sequencing was carried out using PBMCs. The source of these receptors is a woman aged 18-30 years in good health and CMV-seropositive.

Remarks on this clone: At the DNA level, this CDR3 is encoded by other sequences in the same sample as well. This chain joins TRBV7-2 and TRBJ2-5; 11 positions agree with TRBD1. The CDR3 runs 15 residues. The V and J ends lost 1 base and 4 bases, in that order; junction bases with no gene match: 2. Germline V gene data show CDR1 as SGHTA and CDR2 as FQGNSA. The CDR3 region is CASSLVGTGGETQYF. The CDR3 nucleotides read TGTGCCAGCAGCTTAGTGGGGACAGGGGGAGAGACCCAGTACTTC.

The chain combines TRBV6-1 with TRBJ2-7; 8 bases align to TRBD1. Germline assignment: CDR1 MNHNS and CDR2 SASEGT. The trim removed 3 bases at V and 4 bases at J, leaving 2 bases unmatched. The CDR3 covers 13 residues. CDR3 residues: CASSEGQVYEQYF. The CDR3 DNA is TGTGCCAGCAGTGAGGGACAGGTTTACGAGCAGTACTTC.

The V and J genes are TRBV10-1 and TRBJ2-1; TRBD2 agrees at 13 bases. The J segment lost 5 bases and the V segment lost 5 bases, leaving 3 bases of the junction unmatched. Germline V lookup: CDR1 WNHNN, CDR2 SYGVQD (reference sequence). The length of the CDR3 is 15 residues. CDR3 bases: TGCGCCAGCAGTCCTGGACTAGCGGGGGACAATGAGCAGTTCTTC. Translating it yields CASSPGLAGDNEQFF.

The chain has TRBV10-3 and TRBJ1-5; unclear D gene. Germline CDR1 is ENHRY and CDR2 is SYGVKD. This CDR3 has 15 amino acids. Trimming removed 5 bases at V and 4 bases at J, with 15 bases between. Written as DNA, the CDR3 is TGTGCCATCAGTCCCTCCGGGATGACGAATCAGCCCCAGCATTTT. Translation gives CAISPSGMTNQPQHF.

The rearrangement links TRBV7-2 to TRBJ1-5; TRBD1 is a possible D gene (5 bases). V was clipped by 4 bases and J by 3 bases, with 10 bases between them. Germline V CDR1 and CDR2: SGHTA, FQGNSA. This CDR3 is 14 amino acids long. CDR3 DNA sequence: TGTGCCAGCAGCTCGGACACGACCAATCAGCCCCAGCATTTT. Protein sequence: CASSSDTTNQPQHF. Drawing the rest from reference TRBV7-2 and TRBJ1-5, the complete variable domain is GAGVSQSPSNKVTEKGKDVELRCDPISGHTALYWYRQSLGQGLEFLIYFQGNSAPDKSGLPSDRFSAERTGGSVSTLTIQRTQQEDSAVYLCASSSDTTNQPQHFGDGTRLSIL.

The V and J genes are TRBV28 and TRBJ1-2; D unclear. The CDR3 sequence is 13 residues long. Looked up from germline, CDR1 is MDHEN and CDR2 is SYDVKM. The ends were cut back, 3 bases at V and 3 bases at J, with 8 bases in the middle. CDR3 region: CASSLTGDYGYTF. In nucleotides, the CDR3 is TGTGCCAGCAGTTTGACCGGGGACTATGGCTACACCTTC.

CDR3 DNA sequence: TGCGCCAGCAACTTGCTGGAGGGGGCAAGCGGGGAGCTGTTTTTT. Translating gives CASNLLEGASGELFF. The chain uses TRBV4-1 and TRBJ2-2, with TRBD1 as a possible D gene (7 bases). This CDR3 comprises 15 residues. CDR1 is MGHRA, CDR2 YSYEKL, per germline. V gave up 7 bases and J gave up 7 bases, with 19 bases separating them.

This clone has a handful of counts. The CDR3 sequence is CASSEGAGGGHGYTF. The CDR3 DNA reads TGTGCCAGCAGTGAAGGGGCAGGGGGCGGTCATGGCTACACCTTC. This chain connects TRBV6-1 to TRBJ1-2, with TRBD1 matching 8 bases. Trimming took 1 base from V and 6 from J; bases not matched to a gene: 7. In germline, CDR1 is MNHNS, CDR2 SASEGT. The CDR3 runs to 15 residues.

The gene calls are TRBV6-1 and TRBJ1-3; D unclear. Trimming pared 3 bases from V and 5 bases from J, leaving 14 bases between. The CDR3 is 15 amino acids. In germline, CDR1 is MNHNS, CDR2 SASEGT. The CDR3 sequence is CASSDPPGVRNTIYF. DNA of the CDR3: TGTGCCAGCAGTGACCCCCCCGGGGTCAGAAACACCATATATTTT.

V usage is TRBV7-9 and J usage is TRBJ1-2; no clear D. Looked up from germline, CDR1 is SEHNR and CDR2 is FQNEAQ (reference sequence). This CDR3 spans 15 amino acids. The V gene lost 2 bases and the J gene lost 4 bases, with 14 bases spanning the gap. CDR3 in DNA: TGTGCCAGCAGCTTATTAAGGGAGGTTTCCTATGGCTACACCTTC. Translation: CASSLLREVSYGYTF.

The genes are TRBV14 and TRBJ1-2, with D unresolved. There are 13 residues in the CDR3. V was cut by 4 bases and J by 0 bases, with 6 bases left in between. Germline V gene sequence: CDR1 SGHDN, CDR2 FVKESK. The CDR3 coding sequence is TGTGCCAGCAGCCCGACACCTAACTATGGCTACACCTTC. It translates to CASSPTPNYGYTF.

This clone has a handful of counts. V usage is TRBV29-1 and J usage is TRBJ2-3; 9 nucleotides align to TRBD1. Germline V gene lookup returns CDR1 SQVTM and CDR2 ANQGSEA. Trimming at V came to 0 bases and at J to 4 bases, leaving 8 bases not matched to a gene. The CDR3 loop spans 16 amino acids. The CDR3 loop reads CSVEDRGGQGADTQYF. The CDR3 region has the DNA TGCAGCGTTGAAGATAGGGGGGGACAGGGAGCAGATACGCAGTATTTT.

The V call is TRBV7-2, the J call TRBJ2-5; no clear D. Trimming took 2 bases from V and 0 from J, leaving 4 bases between them. The CDR3 contains 13 residues. Germline V CDR1 and CDR2: SGHTA, FQGNSA. The CDR3 DNA reads as TGTGCCAGCAGCTTAACTGACCAAGAGACCCAGTACTTC. This translates into CASSLTDQETQYF.

The CDR3 sequence is CASSSRKGGNTEAFF. The CDR3 nucleotides are TGTGCCAGTAGTTCCCGCAAAGGGGGGAACACTGAAGCTTTCTTT. The chain has TRBV19 and TRBJ1-1; tentatively, D is TRBD1 (6 bases). The CDR3 covers 15 residues. V gave up 5 bases and J gave up 1 base, with 14 bases separating them. Germline V gene sequence: CDR1 LNHDA, CDR2 SQIVND (reference sequence).

This clone was seen just once. The chain links TRBV6-1 to TRBJ2-3; 14 nucleotides agree with TRBD2. Germline V gene lookup returns CDR1 MNHNS and CDR2 SASEGT. The CDR3 spans 16 residues. V lost 2 bases and J lost 6; bases outside the gene matches: 4. The CDR3 spells CASSERLAGGRDTQYF. CDR3 DNA sequence: TGTGCCAGCAGTGAACGACTAGCGGGGGGGCGGGATACGCAGTATTTT.